The following is a TCR beta chain sequence with its context. The DNA ends 3 residues before the CDR3 does, and the rest of the CDR3 is filled in from the germline J gene. Assay: immunoSEQ multiplex PCR; the TCRdb copy retains only in-frame clones and omits some. The data include roughly 35,000 clones; the top ten clones carry 3.7%. This entry belongs to a study of T cells in women clearing cervical HPV infection. The CDR3 is 15 amino acids. Per germline, CDR1 SNHLY and CDR2 FYNNEI. The ends lost 6 bases at V and 0 bases at J; junction bases unmatched: 7. The V gene is TRBV2, the J gene TRBJ1-2, with 7 positions matching TRBD1. Sequenced material: blood buffy coat. The receptor was derived from a woman aged 18-69 years with a cervical HPV16 infection that either progressed to CIN3+ or cleared (not recorded which). CDR3 DNA (partial): TGTGCCAGCAGAATGGGGGACAGCGCTAACTATGGC. Translation: CASRMGDSANYG. The whole CDR3 sequence is CASRMGDSANYGYTF.